Listed below are T cell receptor beta chains from one sample, sequenced in a study of control samples from healthy donors and cancer patients. Produced via immunoSEQ multiplex PCR; TCRdb's table is partial and in-frame only. Among approximately 230,000 clones listed, approximately 80% were seen once. The source material was PBMCs. The receptors derive from a woman aged 60-75 years with lung cancer. CDR3s include the opening cysteine and the closing phenylalanine or tryptophan. D genes are given only for firm matches. Some rows mark clone size as missing; the rest say once, few, many or name a class of expanded clone.

V gene,D gene,clone size,J gene,CDR3 protein,CDR3 DNA
TRBV15,NA,few,TRBJ1-2,CATSRELATYGYTF,TGTGCCACCAGCAGAGAGTTAGCCACGTATGGCTACACCTTC
TRBV6-5,NA,NA,TRBJ2-7,CASTSGQVFGEQYF,TGTGCCAGCACCTCGGGGCAGGTCTTTGGCGAGCAGTACTTC
TRBV4-2,TRBD1,once,TRBJ1-2,CASSQGGTGVDYTF,TGTGCCAGCAGCCAAGGTGGGACAGGGGTGGACTACACCTTC
TRBV11-2,TRBD2,few,TRBJ2-1,CASSLEPSGRGEQFF,TGTGCCAGCAGCTTAGAGCCTAGCGGGAGAGGTGAGCAGTTCTTC
TRBV12-3/TRBV12-4,NA,NA,TRBJ1-2,CASILNYGYTF,TGTGCCAGCATCCTGAACTATGGCTACACCTTC
TRBV5-1,NA,NA,TRBJ2-3,CASALNQLGDTQYF,TGCGCCAGCGCGTTGAACCAATTGGGGGATACGCAGTATTTT
TRBV7-3,TRBD1,NA,TRBJ2-1,CASSSSRDSSQFF,TGTGCCAGCAGCTCCAGCCGGGACAGCTCGCAGTTCTTC
TRBV5-6,TRBD1,NA,TRBJ1-1,CASSQLQTGGTEAFF,TGTGCCAGCAGTCAACTTCAGACAGGGGGGACTGAAGCTTTCTTT
TRBV4-1,TRBD1,once,TRBJ2-2,CASSSWTGVLAGELFF,TGCGCCAGCAGCTCCTGGACAGGGGTTTTAGCCGGGGAGCTGTTTTTT
TRBV5-6,NA,NA,TRBJ2-7,CASTSGTHSYEQYF,TGTGCCAGCACGTCCGGGACGCACTCCTACGAGCAGTACTTC
TRBV10-3,NA,NA,TRBJ1-2,CAISESTGEVRGYTF,TGTGCCATCAGTGAGTCGACCGGGGAGGTGAGGGGCTACACCTTC
TRBV5-5,TRBD1,once,TRBJ1-3,CASSTQPGQFSGNTIYF,TGTGCCAGCAGCACGCAACCGGGACAGTTCTCTGGAAACACCATATATTTT
TRBV5-6,NA,NA,TRBJ2-5,CASSFQQARETQYF,TGTGCCAGCAGCTTCCAACAGGCGAGGGAGACCCAGTACTTC
TRBV6-6,TRBD1,NA,TRBJ2-1,CASSYKTGAHEQFF,TGTGCCAGCAGTTACAAGACAGGGGCCCATGAGCAGTTCTTC
TRBV2,NA,NA,TRBJ2-2,CASSDSRAAGTGELFF,TGTGCCAGCAGTGATAGTAGGGCAGCCGGCACCGGGGAGCTGTTTTTT
TRBV7-9,NA,few,TRBJ1-1,CASSLAEGGTEAFF,TGTGCCAGCAGCTTAGCGGAGGGAGGTACTGAAGCTTTCTTT
TRBV27,NA,once,TRBJ1-2,CAQFISRVFRGYTF,TGTGCCCAGTTTATAAGTAGGGTATTTCGTGGCTACACCTTC
TRBV4-2,NA,NA,TRBJ1-1,CASSQDRVNTEAFF,TGTGCCAGCAGCCAAGATCGGGTGAACACTGAAGCTTTCTTT
TRBV9,NA,once,TRBJ2-7,CASSVAGDPLGSEQYF,TGTGCCAGCAGCGTAGCCGGGGACCCCCTGGGGAGCGAGCAGTACTTC
TRBV19,NA,NA,TRBJ2-1,CASSPPTHVYNEQFF,TGTGCCAGTAGTCCTCCTACACACGTCTACAATGAGCAGTTCTTC
TRBV18,NA,NA,TRBJ1-4,CASSPLYQESEKLFF,TGTGCCAGCTCACCATTGTATCAGGAATCCGAAAAACTGTTTTTT
TRBV7-2,NA,NA,TRBJ2-7,CASSLGQGSVYEQYF,TGTGCCAGCAGCTTAGGTCAGGGTTCGGTCTACGAGCAGTACTTC
TRBV28,NA,NA,TRBJ2-6,CASRGSGANVLTF,TGTGCCAGCAGGGGCTCTGGGGCCAACGTCCTGACTTTC
TRBV19,TRBD2,NA,TRBJ2-1,CASSISGRGRNEQFF,TGTGCCAGTAGTATTAGCGGGAGGGGTCGCAATGAGCAGTTCTTC
TRBV10-2,NA,NA,TRBJ2-7,CASFDPGDQSEQYF,TGCGCCAGCTTCGACCCAGGGGATCAAAGCGAGCAGTACTTC
TRBV20-1,TRBD2,NA,TRBJ2-1,CSAGVAGGQGEQFF,TGCAGTGCTGGTGTAGCGGGGGGGCAGGGTGAGCAGTTCTTC
TRBV5-1,NA,NA,TRBJ2-1,CASSNGGGSYNEQFF,TGCGCCAGCAGCAACGGGGGCGGCTCCTACAATGAGCAGTTCTTC
TRBV5-1,TRBD2,NA,TRBJ2-3,CASSFSGRGRPTPDTQYF,TGCGCCAGCAGCTTCAGCGGGAGGGGAAGACCGACGCCGGATACGCAGTATTTT
TRBV5-1,NA,few,TRBJ2-7,CASSKGVEQYF,TGCGCCAGCAGCAAGGGTGTCGAGCAGTACTTC
TRBV6-5,NA,few,TRBJ1-1,CASSFGRRDTEAFF,TGTGCCAGCAGTTTTGGCCGACGAGACACTGAAGCTTTCTTT
TRBV6-1,NA,NA,TRBJ2-4,CASSEEGVGAKNIQYF,TGTGCCAGCAGTGAAGAGGGGGTCGGAGCCAAAAACATTCAGTACTTC
TRBV5-6,NA,NA,TRBJ1-2,CASSLASGAGYGYTF,TGTGCCAGCAGCTTGGCCTCGGGGGCGGGCTATGGCTACACCTTC
TRBV10-1,NA,once,TRBJ1-1,CASSATSGTKNTEAFF,TGCGCCAGCAGTGCAACCTCCGGGACGAAGAACACTGAAGCTTTCTTT
TRBV7-9,NA,NA,TRBJ2-7,CASSYSGYEQYF,TGTGCCAGCAGTTACTCAGGCTACGAGCAGTACTTC
TRBV19,TRBD1,NA,TRBJ2-1,CATKIRDSYNEQFF,TGTGCCACTAAAATCCGGGACAGCTACAATGAGCAGTTCTTC
TRBV18,NA,NA,TRBJ1-2,CASSPLAREFGYTF,TGTGCCAGCTCACCTTTGGCACGTGAGTTTGGCTACACCTTC
TRBV10-3,NA,NA,TRBJ2-2,CAISAARRGDTGELFF,TGTGCCATCAGTGCTGCTCGTCGCGGGGACACCGGGGAGCTGTTTTTT
TRBV15,TRBD2,NA,TRBJ2-3,CATSRDRGGGGTDTQYF,TGTGCCACCAGCAGAGATCGAGGCGGGGGGGGCACAGATACGCAGTATTTT
TRBV29-1,TRBD1,NA,TRBJ1-3,CSGWDRSRNTIYF,TGCAGCGGCTGGGACAGGTCAAGAAACACCATATATTTT
TRBV10-3,NA,NA,TRBJ2-7,CAPADEQYF,TGTGCCCCCGCCGACGAGCAGTACTTC
TRBV2,TRBD2,NA,TRBJ2-7,CASSEYALAGPYEQYF,TGTGCCAGCAGTGAATACGCCCTAGCGGGTCCCTACGAGCAGTACTTC
TRBV12-5,NA,NA,TRBJ1-5,CASGLGITAKGSNQPQHF,TGTGCTAGTGGTTTGGGGATAACAGCAAAGGGCAGCAATCAGCCCCAGCATTTT
TRBV25-1,NA,NA,TRBJ1-3,CASSEIRTATTGNTIYF,TGTGCCAGCAGTGAAATCCGGACAGCTACGACCGGAAACACCATATATTTT
TRBV30,NA,NA,TRBJ1-2,CAWSVDYGYTF,TGTGCCTGGAGTGTGGACTATGGCTACACCTTC
TRBV2,TRBD1,NA,TRBJ2-5,CASSEEGTGIGETQYF,TGTGCCAGCAGTGAAGAGGGGACAGGGATTGGAGAGACCCAGTACTTC
TRBV5-5,TRBD1,NA,TRBJ2-2,CASSWGTGGNTGELFF,TGTGCCAGCAGCTGGGGGACAGGGGGCAACACCGGGGAGCTGTTTTTT
TRBV29-1,NA,NA,TRBJ1-1,CSVVGVGSEAFF,TGCAGCGTTGTAGGGGTAGGCTCTGAAGCTTTCTTT
TRBV7-7,NA,NA,TRBJ1-2,CASSAPGGDGYTF,TGTGCCAGCAGCGCCCCCGGAGGGGATGGCTACACCTTC